The T cell receptor beta chain described here comes from a study of long-term antiretroviral therapy in people with HIV. General observations from the study: The clones with expansion before ART were dominant in the repertoire at all time points.

At survey level, the immunoSEQ assay was run in its v3.0 version. The repertoire was sequenced with immunoSEQ multiplex PCR; TCRdb's copy has only in-frame clones and lacks some. Of roughly 13,000 clones in the sample, 65% to 85% are singletons; the top ten hold 14%. The CDR3 loop spans 14 amino acids. V was clipped by 5 bases and J by 4 bases, with 14 bases between them. Germline V gene data show CDR1 as SGHVS and CDR2 as FQNEAQ. The table lists this clone with a count of one. Its antigen is unknown. The chain links TRBV7-8 to TRBJ1-2; weak D call: TRBD1 (5 bases). This clonotype was obtained from a woman aged 18-35 years with HIV. This specimen consisted of unsorted PBMCs, obtained 1.3 years after starting antiretroviral therapy. The CDR3 DNA follows: TGTGCCAGCAGCCTCGGCGGGGGGTTCTATGGCTACACCTTC. This encodes CASSLGGGFYGYTF.